This passage covers 6 T cell receptor beta chains from one sample sequenced in a study of vaccination and CD4 T cells after COVID-19. Sequencing of DNA taken from cultured CD4+ T cells relied on the Oncomine TCR Beta short-read assay. MiXCR, run by TCRdb on the PCR reads, gives a single entry per CDR3 protein. The table shows tens of thousands of distinct CDR3 sequences, with under 55% occurring only once. These TCRs are of unknown antigen specificity. This sample's treatment: roughly 10-day PBMC culture with coronavirus spike peptide pools or control peptides (ViraFEST assay). The sample here was CD4+ T cells from blood, cultured in vitro, taken before SARS-CoV-2 vaccination. These receptor sequences come from a human donor who received a COVID-19 vaccine.

This clonotype has only a few counts. CDR3 residues: CAISEPGGDGTEAFF. Here the CDR3 DNA reads TGTGCCATCAGTGAGCCTGGAGGGGATGGGACTGAAGCTTTCTTT. This rearrangement joins TRBV10-3 to TRBJ1-1; TRBD1 might be the D (5 bases). The ends were cut back, 2 bases at V and 5 bases at J, with 15 bases in the middle. The CDR3 spans 15 residues. Germline assignment: CDR1 ENHRY and CDR2 SYGVKD.

This clonotype came up once. This chain uses TRBV14 with TRBJ2-2; TRBD2 agrees at 8 bases. The trim removed 2 bases at V and 0 bases at J, leaving 5 bases unmatched. The CDR3 covers 17 residues. Germline V gene data show CDR1 as SGHDN and CDR2 as FVKESK. The CDR3 nucleotides read TGTGCCAGCAGCCAACAGCCAGCGGGGGCGAACACCGGGGAGCTGTTTTTT. The encoded protein is CASSQQPAGANTGELFF.

The gene calls are TRBV7-2 and TRBJ1-4, with 9 bases lining up with TRBD1. Trimming removed 4 bases from V and 8 bases from J; junction bases left unmatched: 11. In germline, CDR1 is SGHTA, CDR2 FQGNSA. This CDR3 spans 16 amino acids. In nucleotides, the CDR3 is TGTGCCAGCAGCTATACGGCACAGGGGGCGAAGGAAAAACTGTTTTTT. This translates into CASSYTAQGAKEKLFF.

This rearrangement joins TRBV30 to TRBJ1-2, with no clear D. Germline CDR1 and CDR2: GTSNPN and SVGIG (reference sequence). Trimming cost V 0 bases and J 10 bases, with 15 bases left between them. The CDR3 runs 13 residues. CDR3 sequence: CAWSVMDLLDYTF. In DNA, the CDR3 is TGTGCCTGGAGTGTAATGGATCTTTTGGACTACACCTTC.

The gene calls are TRBV6-1 and TRBJ2-3, with D hard to call. CDR3 size: 14 residues. The V gene lost 4 bases and the J gene lost 1 base, with 9 bases spanning the gap. CDR1 is MNHNS, CDR2 SASEGT, per germline. Here the CDR3 reads CASSGLPGTDTQYF. CDR3 bases: TGTGCCAGCAGTGGACTGCCCGGCACAGATACGCAGTATTTT.

The genes are TRBV18 and TRBJ1-1, with D unclear. V was shortened by 0 bases and J by 0 bases, with 14 bases between the two germline ends. CDR3 size: 17 residues. Germline-derived CDR1 and CDR2 are KGHSH and LQKENI. The CDR3 protein is CASSPPVFADMNTEAFF. CDR3 DNA: TGTGCCAGCTCACCACCGGTGTTTGCAGACATGAACACTGAAGCTTTCTTT.